These 28 T cell receptor beta chains were all obtained from the same sample, sequenced in a study of T cell changes during pregnancy in multiple sclerosis (dated by TCRdb to the late 2010s). Library generation was performed with the immunoSEQ multiplex PCR assay. The table was pulled from immuneACCESS by TCRdb, which kept in-frame rearrangements only. Such tables lose some clones; where checked, under half of the loss comes from unresolved V genes, and the rest has no known cause. For this sample there are 75,000 to 95,000 clones; around 90% appear just once. The ten top clones hold less than 2% of the sample. The sequences come from peripheral blood, collected in the first trimester of pregnancy. These receptors were collected from a female donor with multiple sclerosis, enrolled in a pregnancy study.

This clone has a handful of counts. CDR3 nucleotides: TGCGCCAGCAGCCCGGGGGGGTACAGCAATCAGCCCCAGCATTTT. Translated, it gives CASSPGGYSNQPQHF. V usage is TRBV5-1 and J usage is TRBJ1-5, with TRBD1 as a possible D gene (5 bases). Germline V gene sequence: CDR1 SGHRS, CDR2 YFSETQ. This CDR3 spans 15 amino acids. V was trimmed by 4 bases and J by 1 base, leaving 12 bases between them.

The V and J genes are TRBV5-4 and TRBJ2-1; D may be TRBD1 (6 bases). The CDR3 is 13 amino acids. V was shortened by 4 bases and J by 4 bases, with 9 bases between the two germline ends. Germline V gene sequence: CDR1 SGHNT, CDR2 YYREEE (reference sequence). In DNA, the CDR3 is TGTGCCAGCAGCCGGACAGATTACAATGAGCAGTTCTTC. Translating gives CASSRTDYNEQFF.

The rearrangement uses TRBV2 and TRBJ2-5; 7 positions agree with TRBD1. The CDR3 length is 14 residues. V was clipped by 4 bases and J by 4 bases; unmatched bases: 6. CDR1 is SNHLY and CDR2 is FYNNEI in the germline V gene. The chain's CDR3 is CASSVEGAGETQYF. The CDR3 DNA is TGTGCCAGCAGTGTCGAGGGGGCTGGAGAGACCCAGTACTTC.

In its sample, this clone was seen a few times. This rearrangement joins TRBV5-4 to TRBJ1-1, with D possibly matching TRBD1 (5 bases). Trimming removed 4 bases at V and 1 base at J, with 5 bases between. The CDR3 extends over 12 amino acids. Germline CDR1 is SGHNT and CDR2 is YYREEE (reference sequence). In DNA form, the CDR3 reads TGTGCCAGCAGCGACAGGAACACTGAAGCTTTCTTT. Its protein product is CASSDRNTEAFF. Full variable domain (outside the CDR3, taken from reference TRBV5-4 and TRBJ1-1): ETGVTQSPTHLIKTRGQQVTLRCSSQSGHNTVSWYQQALGQGPQFIFQYYREEENGRGNFPPRFSGLQFPNYSSELNVNALELDDSALYLCASSDRNTEAFFGQGTRLTVV.

The chain carries TRBV19 and TRBJ2-1; 12 nucleotides match TRBD2. CDR3 size: 17 residues. The trim removed 5 bases at V and 5 bases at J, leaving 10 bases unmatched. CDR1 LNHDA and CDR2 SQIVND come from the germline V gene (reference sequence). The CDR3 loop reads CASSFQLGLAGNNEQFF. CDR3 coding DNA: TGTGCCAGTAGTTTCCAATTAGGACTAGCGGGAAACAATGAGCAGTTCTTC.

This chain links TRBV18 with TRBJ2-7; 8 nucleotides match TRBD2. The trim removed 3 bases at V and 6 bases at J, leaving 7 bases unmatched. CDR3 size: 14 residues. Germline V gene sequence: CDR1 KGHSH, CDR2 LQKENI. CDR3 amino acids: CASSPRGTRGEQYF. CDR3 bases: TGTGCCAGCTCACCCCGTGGGACTAGGGGCGAGCAGTACTTC.

This chain links TRBV5-1 with TRBJ1-1; 8 bases line up with TRBD1. The CDR3 runs to 14 residues. The junction had 7 bases not matched to a gene; V was cut back by 3 bases and J by 6 bases. The germline gives CDR1 SGHRS, CDR2 YFSETQ. CDR3 DNA sequence: TGCGCCAGCAGCTCTTTAACGACAGGGGCTGAAGCTTTCTTT. Translating gives CASSSLTTGAEAFF.

The rearrangement joins TRBV14 to TRBJ2-5; 8 nucleotides line up with TRBD1. This CDR3 is built from 15 residues. V lost 4 bases to trimming and J lost 5 bases; unmatched junction nucleotides: 9. Germline V CDR1 and CDR2: SGHDN, FVKESK. In DNA form, the CDR3 reads TGTGCCAGCAGCCCGGGAAGGACAGGGCATGAGACCCAGTACTTC. The encoded protein is CASSPGRTGHETQYF.

This chain joins TRBV5-1 and TRBJ1-1, with 9 bases lining up with TRBD1. Looked up from germline, CDR1 is SGHRS and CDR2 is YFSETQ. Trimming at V came to 4 bases and at J to 1 base, leaving 5 bases not matched to a gene. This CDR3 has 15 amino acids. The CDR3 DNA reads TGCGCCAGCAGCCCTCGACAGGGGGAGAACACTGAAGCTTTCTTT. Translating it yields CASSPRQGENTEAFF.

This sequence joins TRBV5-5 and TRBJ1-2; 8 bases match TRBD1. The germline V gene encodes CDR1 SGHKS and CDR2 YYEKEE (reference sequence). The CDR3 totals 15 residues. The V gene end was trimmed by 1 base and the J gene end by 4 bases; junction bases not matched to a gene: 6. As DNA, the CDR3 is TGTGCCAGCAGCTTGTGGGCAGGGGGCATCTATGGCTACACCTTC. Translated, it gives CASSLWAGGIYGYTF.

The chain joins TRBV19 to TRBJ1-4; TRBD1 aligns across 7 bases. J was trimmed by 8 bases and V by 2 bases; bases with no gene match: 5. Germline loops: CDR1 LNHDA, CDR2 SQIVND (reference sequence). This CDR3 spans 14 amino acids. CDR3: CASSIRGPMEKLFF. CDR3 in DNA: TGTGCCAGTAGTATAAGGGGGCCGATGGAAAAACTGTTTTTT.

CDR3 DNA: TGTGCCAGCAGTCACTTTGACAGGTCGGGAGGCTACACCTTC. As protein: CASSHFDRSGGYTF. The chain recombines TRBV6-5 with TRBJ1-2, with D maybe TRBD1 (6 bases). The CDR3 is 14 amino acids. Germline V gives CDR1 MNHEY, CDR2 SVGAGI. Trimming stripped 5 bases from V and 8 bases from J, with 18 bases between.

The rearrangement uses TRBV19 and TRBJ2-1; D is unclear. The CDR3 is made up of 12 amino acids. Germline CDR1 and CDR2: LNHDA and SQIVND (reference sequence). V gave up 10 bases and J gave up 4 bases, with 11 bases separating them. In DNA form, the CDR3 reads TGTGCCACTACAGACAAATACAATGAGCAGTTCTTC. It translates to CATTDKYNEQFF. The full variable domain, with the rest looked up from reference TRBV19 and TRBJ2-1, is DGGITQSPKYLFRKEGQNVTLSCEQNLNHDAMYWYRQDPGQGLRLIYYSQIVNDFQKGDIAEGYSVSREKKESFPLTVTSAQKNPTAFYLCATTDKYNEQFFGPGTRLTVL.

This chain links TRBV7-2 with TRBJ1-1; weak D call: TRBD1 (5 bases). V lost 3 bases to trimming and J lost 5 bases, with 16 bases between them. Germline V lookup: CDR1 SGHTA, CDR2 FQGNSA. This CDR3 is 15 amino acids long. The DNA for the CDR3 is TGTGCCAGCAGCTTCCCTGGGACGGGGGGTACTGAAGCTTTCTTT. This codes for CASSFPGTGGTEAFF. The full variable domain, with the rest looked up from reference TRBV7-2 and TRBJ1-1, is GAGVSQSPSNKVTEKGKDVELRCDPISGHTALYWYRQSLGQGLEFLIYFQGNSAPDKSGLPSDRFSAERTGGSVSTLTIQRTQQEDSAVYLCASSFPGTGGTEAFFGQGTRLTVV.

V and J are TRBV6-1 and TRBJ1-1; the match to TRBD1 covers 11 bases. CDR1 MNHNS and CDR2 SASEGT come from the germline V gene. The V segment lost 6 bases and the J segment 5 bases; nucleotides outside the gene matches: 5. The CDR3 extends over 14 amino acids. In DNA form, the CDR3 reads TGTGCCAGCAGGGGGGGGACAGGGGGAACTGAAGCTTTCTTT. Protein sequence: CASRGGTGGTEAFF.

J is TRBJ2-1 and V is TRBV6-1; perhaps TRBD1 as D (5 bases). V dropped 4 bases and J dropped 1 base, with 11 bases sitting between them. CDR1 is MNHNS and CDR2 is SASEGT in the germline V gene. The CDR3 has 15 amino acids. Here the CDR3 DNA reads TGTGCCAGCAGTGTCAACCCAGGGTCCTACAATGAGCAGTTCTTC. It codes for CASSVNPGSYNEQFF.

V is TRBV18 and J is TRBJ1-1; 9 bases are shared with TRBD1. CDR1 is KGHSH, CDR2 LQKENI, per germline. The V segment lost 3 bases and the J segment 5 bases; nucleotides outside the gene matches: 4. The length of the CDR3 is 14 residues. The CDR3 bases are TGTGCCAGCTCACCTGGACAGGGGTCGACTGAAGCTTTCTTT. Amino acids: CASSPGQGSTEAFF.

The chain uses TRBV2 and TRBJ2-7, with D possibly being TRBD2 (5 bases). Germline CDR1 is SNHLY and CDR2 is FYNNEI. The CDR3 has 13 amino acids. V lost 0 bases and J lost 4, with 7 bases in between. This CDR3 reads CASSEARDYEQYF. The CDR3 nucleotides read TGTGCCAGCAGTGAAGCTCGGGATTACGAGCAGTACTTC.

The chain uses TRBV4-1 and TRBJ2-1; 10 nucleotides agree with TRBD2. Per the germline V gene, CDR1 is MGHRA and CDR2 is YSYEKL. V trimming: 3 bases; J trimming: 6 bases; junction bases outside the gene matches: 11. The CDR3 length is 17 residues. In DNA, the CDR3 is TGCGCCAGCAGCCACGCTGTAGAGCGGGAGGGCCCCAATGAGCAGTTCTTC. Protein product: CASSHAVEREGPNEQFF.

The genes are TRBV4-2 and TRBJ2-7, with TRBD2 matching 11 bases. The CDR3 is 13 residues long. Germline V gene sequence: CDR1 LGHNA, CDR2 YNFKEQ. V shed 5 bases, J shed 5 bases, and the junction held 2 bases outside the gene matches. The CDR3 sequence is CASSKGLADEQYF. CDR3 in DNA: TGTGCCAGCAGCAAGGGACTAGCGGACGAGCAGTACTTC.

The V gene is TRBV6-1, the J gene TRBJ2-6, with TRBD1 matching over 7 bases. Germline V gives CDR1 MNHNS, CDR2 SASEGT. This CDR3 spans 15 amino acids. The V segment lost 6 bases and the J segment 2 bases; nucleotides outside the gene matches: 4. The CDR3 DNA reads as TGTGCCAGCAGCCCGACAGGGACTGGGGCCAACGTCCTGACTTTC. It encodes CASSPTGTGANVLTF.

Comments on this clone: Other nucleotide sequences from this sample produce the same CDR3. This rearrangement joins TRBV27 to TRBJ1-2; D may be TRBD1 (5 bases). This CDR3 has 13 residues. V lost 3 bases and J 2 bases, leaving 7 bases between the germline ends. Germline V CDR1 and CDR2: MNHEY, SMNVEV (reference sequence). The CDR3 region is CASSLTVNYGYTF. The CDR3 DNA is TGTGCCAGCAGTTTGACAGTAAACTATGGCTACACCTTC.

The chain is built from TRBV7-9 and TRBJ1-4, with a weak D call TRBD1 (5 bases). Trimming took 5 bases from V and 6 from J, leaving 10 bases between them. In germline, CDR1 is SEHNR, CDR2 FQNEAQ (reference sequence). CDR3 length equals 13 residues. The CDR3 bases are TGTGCCAGCAGCCCGGCGGGGGATGAAAAACTGTTTTTT. Amino acid sequence: CASSPAGDEKLFF.

This rearrangement joins TRBV30 to TRBJ2-1, with unresolved D. Between the trimmed V and J ends, which lost 0 bases and 9 bases, there was a span of 6 bases. Germline CDR1 and CDR2: GTSNPN and SVGIG (reference sequence). The CDR3 sequence is 11 residues long. This chain's CDR3 is CAWSVGGEQFF. CDR3 DNA: TGTGCCTGGAGTGTTGGCGGTGAGCAGTTCTTC. Looking up the rest from reference TRBV30 and TRBJ2-1 gives the full variable domain: SQTIHQWPATLVQPVGSPLSLECTVEGTSNPNLYWYRQAAGRGLQLLFYSVGIGQISSEVPQNLSASRPQDRQFILSSKKLLLSDSGFYLCAWSVGGEQFFGPGTRLTVL.

V usage is TRBV6-1 and J usage is TRBJ1-2; tentative D call: TRBD1 (5 bases). The germline V gene has CDR1 MNHNS and CDR2 SASEGT. Trimming shortened V by 2 bases and J by 4 bases, and 14 bases separated the two germline ends. CDR3 length: 15 residues. The CDR3 here is CASSESTGFTYGYTF. CDR3 DNA sequence: TGTGCCAGCAGTGAAAGCACAGGCTTTACCTATGGCTACACCTTC.

The table lists this clone with a few counts. This rearrangement joins TRBV7-2 to TRBJ2-7; TRBD1 agrees at 7 bases. CDR3 length equals 14 residues. J was trimmed by 0 bases and V by 5 bases; bases with no gene match: 4. Germline V CDR1 and CDR2: SGHTA, FQGNSA. CDR3 coding DNA: TGTGCCAGCAGCGCGACAGGGAGCTCCTACGAGCAGTACTTC. It translates to CASSATGSSYEQYF.

The rearrangement links TRBV4-1 to TRBJ2-6; D remains unclear. Germline V gene lookup returns CDR1 MGHRA and CDR2 YSYEKL. Trimming removed 2 bases from V and 1 base from J, with 6 bases in between. The CDR3 consists of 15 residues. CDR3 DNA: TGCGCCAGCAGCCAACGAGGTTCTGGGGCCAACGTCCTGACTTTC. Its protein product is CASSQRGSGANVLTF.

The chain recombines TRBV5-1 with TRBJ2-3, with 11 bases fitting TRBD2. With 0 bases clipped from V and 5 bases from J, the junction kept 8 bases outside the gene matches. CDR3 size: 17 residues. CDR1 is SGHRS, CDR2 YFSETQ, per germline. In DNA, the CDR3 is TGCGCCAGCAGCTTGGGACTAGCGGGACTCCCGGGAGATACGCAGTATTTT. It yields the protein CASSLGLAGLPGDTQYF.